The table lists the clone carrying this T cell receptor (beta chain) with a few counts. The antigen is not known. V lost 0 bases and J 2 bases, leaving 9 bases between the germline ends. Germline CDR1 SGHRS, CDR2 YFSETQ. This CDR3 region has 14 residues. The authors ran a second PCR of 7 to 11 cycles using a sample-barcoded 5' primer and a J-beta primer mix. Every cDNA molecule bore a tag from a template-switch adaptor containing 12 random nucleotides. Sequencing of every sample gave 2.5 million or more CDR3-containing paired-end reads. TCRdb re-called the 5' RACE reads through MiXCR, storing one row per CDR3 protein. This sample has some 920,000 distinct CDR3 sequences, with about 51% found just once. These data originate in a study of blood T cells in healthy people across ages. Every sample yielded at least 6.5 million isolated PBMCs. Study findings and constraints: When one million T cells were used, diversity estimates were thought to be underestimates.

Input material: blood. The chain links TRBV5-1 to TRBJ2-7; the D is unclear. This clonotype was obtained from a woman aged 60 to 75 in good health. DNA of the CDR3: TGCGCCAGCAGCTTGGTGGTCTTACCCTACGAGCAGTACTTC. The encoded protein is CASSLVVLPYEQYF.